Described below is a single T cell receptor (beta chain) sequence and its context. One end of the junction fails to match germline, which may point to a read error. TCRdb processed the PCR reads anew with MiXCR; each CDR3 protein has one entry. This table holds 7,500 to 10,000 distinct CDR3 sequences, approximately 15% found once. Looked up from germline, CDR1 is SEHNR and CDR2 is FQNEAQ (reference sequence). The CDR3 spans 14 residues. The sample is drawn from a study of molecular identifiers for immune sequencing clone quantification. The V gene is TRBV7-9, the J gene TRBJ2-7, with 7 bases lining up with TRBD1. The receptor was derived from a human donor in good health. Some libraries in this study had Jurkat cell RNA spiked in. The sample comprised naive CD8+ T cells from blood, with Jurkat cell RNA spiked in. Sample subset: FACS-sorted CD8+CD4-CCR7+CD45RA+ naive T cells. The CDR3 nucleotides are TGTGCCAGCAGCCGGCCGGGACAGCCCTACGAACAGTACTTC. Translating gives CASSRPGQPYEQYF. The full variable domain, with the rest looked up from reference TRBV7-9 and TRBJ2-7, is DTGVSQNPRHKITKRGQNVTFRCDPISEHNRLYWYRQTLGQGPEFLTYFQNEAQLEKSRLLSDRFSAERPKGSFSTLEIQRTEQGDSAMYLCASSRPGQPYEQYFGPGTRLTVT.